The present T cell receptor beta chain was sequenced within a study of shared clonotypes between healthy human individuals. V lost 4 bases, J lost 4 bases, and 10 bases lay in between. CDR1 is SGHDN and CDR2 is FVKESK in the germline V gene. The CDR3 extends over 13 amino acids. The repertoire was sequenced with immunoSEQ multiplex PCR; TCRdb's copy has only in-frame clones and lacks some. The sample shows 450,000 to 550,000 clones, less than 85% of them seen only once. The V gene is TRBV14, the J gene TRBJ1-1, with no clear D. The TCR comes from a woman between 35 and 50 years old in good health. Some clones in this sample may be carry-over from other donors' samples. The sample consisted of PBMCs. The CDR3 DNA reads TGTGCCAGCAGCCTTTTAGAAATCACTGAAGCTTTCTTT. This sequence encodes CASSLLEITEAFF.